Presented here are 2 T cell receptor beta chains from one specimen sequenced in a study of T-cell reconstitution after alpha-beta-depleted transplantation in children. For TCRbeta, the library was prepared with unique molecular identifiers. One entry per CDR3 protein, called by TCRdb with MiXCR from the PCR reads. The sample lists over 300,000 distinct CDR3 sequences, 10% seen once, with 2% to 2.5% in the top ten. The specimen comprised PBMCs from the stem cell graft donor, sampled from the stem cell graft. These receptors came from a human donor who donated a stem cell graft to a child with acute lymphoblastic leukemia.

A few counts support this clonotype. As DNA, the CDR3 is TGTGCCAGCAGCTTAGAGGAGCGGGAGTTTTACGAGCAGTACTTC. This gives the protein CASSLEEREFYEQYF. V usage is TRBV7-8 and J usage is TRBJ2-7; 8 nucleotides match TRBD2. V gave up 1 base and J gave up 4 bases; unmatched junction bases: 6. This CDR3 contains 15 residues. Germline CDR1 SGHVS, CDR2 FQNEAQ.

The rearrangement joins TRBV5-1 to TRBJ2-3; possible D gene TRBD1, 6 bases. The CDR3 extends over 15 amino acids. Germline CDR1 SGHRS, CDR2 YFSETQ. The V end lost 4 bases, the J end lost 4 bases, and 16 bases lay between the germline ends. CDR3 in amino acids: CASSTFGGEADTQYF. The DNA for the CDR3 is TGCGCCAGCAGCACGTTTGGGGGCGAGGCAGATACGCAGTATTTT.